This T cell receptor (beta chain) originates from a study of shared clonotypes between healthy human individuals. Study details: CD4 naive cells filled three plates per donor, CD4 memory three, CD8 naive two and CD8 memory one. Findings of the study overall: Some naive CD4 clonotypes, 4.5% to 5.5%, turned up in common across several donors.

Selected positively for CCR7 and CD45RO-negative, naive CD8 cells excluded terminally differentiated effector memory CD45RA+ cells. This clone was counted only a few times. What it recognizes is unknown. Several immunoSEQ 96-well plates shared each subset's DNA, each plate a replicate. Source study methods: With immunoSEQ giving junction-only sequences and no quality scores, filtering differed. TCRdb's table, derived via immunoSEQ multiplex PCR, lists solely in-frame clones and lacks some. That table furnishes V, J and clone size, whereas the DNA furnished D and trimming. The sample lists around 2,100,000 clones; about 94% were seen once. The clonotype comes from a man aged 18 to 29 in good health. What was sequenced was naive CD8+ T cells sorted from blood.

The CDR3 loop reads CAWSPMAEAFF. CDR3 sequence (DNA): TGTGCCTGGAGTCCCATGGCTGAAGCTTTCTTT. This rearrangement joins TRBV30 to TRBJ1-1; D remains ambiguous. This CDR3 comprises 11 residues. CDR1 is GTSNPN, CDR2 SVGIG, per germline (reference sequence). V dropped 2 bases and J dropped 6 bases, with 7 bases sitting between them.